A single T cell receptor beta chain is shown here with its context. This entry belongs to a study of technical replicates of blood from a handful of donors. This CDR3 region has 14 residues. The V segment lost 2 bases and the J segment 3 bases; nucleotides outside the gene matches: 4. The germline CDR1 and CDR2 sequences are SGHAT and FQNNGV. This table comes from immunoSEQ multiplex PCR, and its TCRdb copy is limited to in-frame clones, with some not included. Of tens of thousands of clones in the sample, approximately 90% were seen once. The chain employs TRBV11-2 and TRBJ2-7; 7 bases map to TRBD2. This receptor was taken from a human donor in good health. The source material was T cells isolated from PBMCs. Written as DNA, the CDR3 is TGTGCCAGCAGCTTATCGCAGCGGGGCTACGAGCAGTACTTC. It specifies CASSLSQRGYEQYF.